A selection of T cell receptor beta chains follows, all from one sample in a study of T cell responses to AZD1222 COVID-19 vaccine. Using immunoSEQ multiplex PCR, the repertoire was profiled, and TCRdb retains in-frame clones only, with some absent. Of 100,000 to 150,000 clones listed, 75% to 95% are singletons. Here the sequenced sample was peripheral blood, taken 28 days after the second AZD1222 dose. These TCRs come from an adult who received the AZD1222 COVID-19 vaccine. Both conserved end residues are part of each CDR3. The order of the fields is J gene, clone size, V gene, D gene, CDR3 protein, CDR3 DNA. The D gene is left open where the match is weak. A row's size may be missing; if present it is once, few, many or a size class.

TRBJ1-2 | . | TRBV7-9 | . | CASSFGGWGGYTF | TGTGCCAGCAGCTTCGGGGGCTGGGGTGGCTACACCTTC
TRBJ2-1 | . | TRBV30 | . | CAWREDESPYNEQFF | TGTGCCTGGAGGGAAGACGAGTCTCCCTACAATGAGCAGTTCTTC
TRBJ1-2 | . | TRBV2 | . | CASRSSGARYGYTF | TGTGCCAGCAGGTCCTCGGGGGCGCGGTACGGCTACACCTTC
TRBJ2-3 | . | TRBV9 | . | CASSGGRGRTDTQYF | TGTGCCAGCAGCGGCGGGCGGGGGCGCACAGATACGCAGTATTTT
TRBJ2-5 | . | TRBV9 | TRBD2 | CASSVAGLAGGETQYF | TGTGCCAGCAGCGTAGCCGGACTAGCGGGGGGCGAGACCCAGTACTTC
TRBJ1-5 | few | TRBV19 | . | CASSAGVHQPQHF | TGTGCCAGTAGTGCAGGGGTCCATCAGCCCCAGCATTTT
TRBJ2-3 | . | TRBV3-1/TRBV3-2 | TRBD2 | CASSHGLAENTDTQYF | TGTGCCAGCAGCCATGGACTAGCGGAGAACACAGATACGCAGTATTTT
TRBJ2-7 | . | TRBV4-2 | . | CASSPSRNEQYF | TGTGCCAGCAGCCCCTCTCGCAACGAGCAGTACTTC
TRBJ2-1 | once | TRBV7-3 | TRBD1 | CASSQTPGQNNEQFF | TGTGCCAGCAGCCAAACTCCGGGACAGAACAATGAGCAGTTCTTC
TRBJ1-1 | . | TRBV5-8 | TRBD1 | CASSRQGKNTEAFF | TGTGCCAGCAGCCGACAGGGGAAGAACACTGAAGCTTTCTTT
TRBJ1-6 | once | TRBV30 | TRBD1 | CAWRGQGAGNSPLHF | TGTGCCTGGAGGGGACAGGGGGCGGGAAATTCACCCCTCCACTTT
TRBJ2-4 | . | TRBV19 | . | CASSMIGPAKNIQYF | TGTGCCAGTAGTATGATAGGACCAGCCAAAAACATTCAGTACTTC
TRBJ1-1 | once | TRBV19 | . | CASTMGMGMNTEAFF | TGTGCCAGTACCATGGGGATGGGGATGAACACTGAAGCTTTCTTT
TRBJ1-4 | few | TRBV2 | . | CASSDSTENEKLFF | TGTGCCAGCAGTGATTCGACCGAGAATGAAAAACTGTTTTTT
TRBJ1-1 | . | TRBV5-1 | TRBD1 | CASSSTGQGVKNTEAFF | TGCGCCAGCAGCTCTACGGGACAGGGTGTGAAGAACACTGAAGCTTTCTTT
TRBJ1-4 | . | TRBV19 | . | CASRRAMEGRNEKLFF | TGTGCCAGTAGAAGGGCCATGGAGGGACGAAATGAAAAACTGTTTTTT
TRBJ2-2 | . | TRBV5-5 | TRBD2 | CASSPGLRLGRNTGELFF | TGTGCCAGCAGCCCGGGACTACGTCTTGGTCGGAACACCGGGGAGCTGTTTTTT